Listed here are 10 T cell receptor beta chains from one sample, sequenced in a study of Ad26.COV2.S vaccination and SARS-CoV-2 variants. Only in-frame clones appear in the TCRdb table, and some are missing; sequencing was by immunoSEQ multiplex PCR. The data hold 350,000 to 600,000 clones, with 80% to 90% observed a single time. Treatment: some 20 received Ad26.COV2.S at low or high dose, single or two shots; about 5 received placebo; per-sample allocation not given. On day 63 after the first injection, vaccine and placebo recipients gave samples. The sequenced sample was peripheral blood, obtained in a trial of Ad26.COV2.S vaccine versus placebo. The receptors here all came from a person aged 18-65 years who received the Ad26.COV2.S COVID-19 vaccine or a placebo.

The chain combines TRBV10-3 with TRBJ2-5, with a possible D match to TRBD1 (6 bases). V lost 2 bases and J lost 3, with 10 bases in between. The CDR3 has 14 residues. Germline values: CDR1 ENHRY, CDR2 SYGVKD. CDR3 sequence reads: CAISETGQKETQYF. CDR3 nucleotide sequence: TGTGCCATCAGTGAGACAGGACAGAAAGAGACCCAGTACTTC.

The chain uses TRBV6-2 or TRBV6-3 and TRBJ2-7; D may be TRBD1 (6 bases). In germline, CDR1 is MNHEY, CDR2 SVGEGT. The CDR3 length is 18 residues. V was shortened by 5 bases and J by 4 bases, with 27 bases between the two germline ends. CDR3 DNA: TGTGCCAGCAGTGAGACAGGTCCTTCACTTGCGTGGAATTACGAGCAGTACTTC. Its translation is CASSETGPSLAWNYEQYF.

V gene TRBV20-1 combines with J gene TRBJ2-1, with 13 bases that match TRBD2. Germline assignment: CDR1 DFQATT and CDR2 SNEGSKA (reference sequence). This CDR3 is 11 amino acids long. V lost 6 bases to trimming and J lost 15 bases; unmatched junction nucleotides: 5. CDR3: CSASTSGRLFF. DNA of the CDR3: TGCAGTGCGTCGACTAGCGGGAGGTTGTTCTTC.

Only one count was recorded for this clone. The gene calls are TRBV18 and TRBJ2-3; D remains ambiguous. Germline assignment: CDR1 KGHSH and CDR2 LQKENI. The V gene lost 1 base and the J gene lost 2 bases, with 4 bases spanning the gap. CDR3 length: 13 residues. The CDR3 loop is CASSPRITDTQYF. CDR3 DNA: TGTGCCAGCTCACCACGGATCACAGATACGCAGTATTTT. Using reference TRBV18 and TRBJ2-3 for the parts outside the CDR3, the full variable domain is NAGVMQNPRHLVRRRGQEARLRCSPMKGHSHVYWYRQLPEEGLKFMVYLQKENIIDESGMPKERFSAEFPKEGPSILRIQQVVRGDSAAYFCASSPRITDTQYFGPGTRLTVL.

The CDR3 nucleotides are TGTGCCTCTCATCCAGGACCAGGGGACACTGAAGCTTTCTTT. Translation gives CASHPGPGDTEAFF. This chain links TRBV19 with TRBJ1-1, with D perhaps TRBD1 (6 bases). Trimming cost V 11 bases and J 3 bases, with 19 bases left between them. Germline V gene data show CDR1 as LNHDA and CDR2 as SQIVND (reference sequence). This CDR3 has 14 residues.

This clone was counted at least ten times. The V call is TRBV29-1, the J call TRBJ1-5; D uncertain. V dropped 4 bases and J dropped 5 bases, with 15 bases sitting between them. CDR1 and CDR2 (germline): SQVTM, ANQGSEA. The CDR3 runs 14 residues. CDR3 sequence (DNA): TGCAGCGTTGGAGAGGGTATCTCTGATCAGCCCCAGCATTTT. Translation gives CSVGEGISDQPQHF.

Concerning this clone itself: Other nucleotide sequences from this sample produce the same CDR3. The rearrangement joins TRBV27 to TRBJ1-1; 7 nucleotides align to TRBD1. J was trimmed by 5 bases and V by 5 bases; bases with no gene match: 2. This CDR3 is built from 12 residues. Per germline, CDR1 MNHEY and CDR2 SMNVEV (reference sequence). CDR3 coding DNA: TGTGCCAGCAGTGCAGGGGGAACTGAAGCTTTCTTT. This encodes CASSAGGTEAFF.

V usage is TRBV7-3 and J usage is TRBJ2-1, with D possibly TRBD2 on 6 matching bases. This CDR3 comprises 13 residues. The germline V gene encodes CDR1 SGHTA and CDR2 FQGTGA. With 3 bases removed from V and 5 bases from J, the gap between germline ends came to 8 bases. For the CDR3, the DNA is TGTGCCAGCAGCTTTGGGAGGAACAATGAGCAGTTCTTC. Residues: CASSFGRNNEQFF.

V gene TRBV5-1 combines with J gene TRBJ1-6, with 8 bases lining up with TRBD1. This CDR3 comprises 14 residues. CDR1 is SGHRS, CDR2 YFSETQ, per germline. V lost 4 bases to trimming and J lost 15 bases; unmatched junction nucleotides: 12. Written as DNA, the CDR3 is TGCGCCAGCAGCGCCGGACAGGGCTTCAGGGGCCTCCACTTT. Its protein is CASSAGQGFRGLHF.

The rearrangement joins TRBV15 to TRBJ1-5, with 8 positions matching TRBD1. The germline V gene encodes CDR1 LNHNV and CDR2 YYDKDF (reference sequence). V was clipped by 1 base and J by 5 bases; unmatched bases: 7. The CDR3 contains 16 residues. CDR3 region: CATSRGLQGAYQPQHF. The DNA of the CDR3 is TGTGCCACCAGCAGAGGTCTGCAGGGGGCATATCAGCCCCAGCATTTT.